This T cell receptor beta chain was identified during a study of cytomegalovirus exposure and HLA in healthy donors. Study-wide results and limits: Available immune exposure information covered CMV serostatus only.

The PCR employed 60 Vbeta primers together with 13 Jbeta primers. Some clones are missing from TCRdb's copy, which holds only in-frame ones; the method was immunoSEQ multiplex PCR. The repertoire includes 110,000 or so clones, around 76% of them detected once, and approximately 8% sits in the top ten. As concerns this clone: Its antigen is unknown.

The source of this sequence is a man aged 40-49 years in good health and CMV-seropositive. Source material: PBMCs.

Written as DNA, the CDR3 is TGTGCCGGGCGACAGGGAGCCGACTATGGCTACACCTTC. Protein sequence: CAGRQGADYGYTF. This chain joins TRBV6-1 and TRBJ1-2; 7 bases fit TRBD1. CDR3 length: 13 amino acids. V dropped 11 bases and J dropped 3; count of bases not matched to a gene: 9. The V gene's germline CDR1 is MNHNS and CDR2 SASEGT.